The sequence of this T cell receptor beta chain was determined in a study of blood T cell repertoires in COVID-19. From germline, CDR1 is LGHNA and CDR2 YSLEER. The junction had 6 bases not matched to a gene; V was cut back by 1 base and J by 4 bases. The CDR3 is 15 amino acids. Profiling relied on immunoSEQ multiplex PCR, and the TCRdb table lists in-frame clones only, not all of them. The top ten clones hold around 20% of a sample with roughly 170,000 clones, roughly nine tenths of them seen once. The TCR sequence derives from a man between 70 and 80 years old with active or convalescent COVID-19. The sequencing sample was made of peripheral blood. This chain uses TRBV4-3 with TRBJ1-2; TRBD1 agrees at 7 bases. CDR3 region: CASSQGDSSGYGYTF. CDR3 nucleotide sequence: TGCGCCAGCAGCCAAGGGGACAGTTCTGGCTATGGCTACACCTTC.